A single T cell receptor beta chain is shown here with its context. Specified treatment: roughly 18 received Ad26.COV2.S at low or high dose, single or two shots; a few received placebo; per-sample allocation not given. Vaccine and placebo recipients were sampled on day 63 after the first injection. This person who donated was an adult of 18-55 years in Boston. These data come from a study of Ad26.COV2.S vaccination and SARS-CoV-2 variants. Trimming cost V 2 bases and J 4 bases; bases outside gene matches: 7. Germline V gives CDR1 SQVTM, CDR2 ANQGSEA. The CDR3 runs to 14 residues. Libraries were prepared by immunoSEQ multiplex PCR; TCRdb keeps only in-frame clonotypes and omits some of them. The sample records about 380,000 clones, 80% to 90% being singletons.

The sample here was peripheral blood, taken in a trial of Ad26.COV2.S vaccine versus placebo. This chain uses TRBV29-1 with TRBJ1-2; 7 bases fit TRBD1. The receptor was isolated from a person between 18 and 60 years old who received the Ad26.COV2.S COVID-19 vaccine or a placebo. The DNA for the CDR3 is TGCAGCGTTGAAAGGGACAGAAAACCCTATGGCTACACCTTC. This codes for CSVERDRKPYGYTF. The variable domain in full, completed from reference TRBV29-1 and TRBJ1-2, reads SAVISQKPSRDICQRGTSLTIQCQVDSQVTMMFWYRQQPGQSLTLIATANQGSEATYESGFVIDKFPISRPNLTFSTLTVSNMSPEDSSIYLCSVERDRKPYGYTFGSGTRLTVV.